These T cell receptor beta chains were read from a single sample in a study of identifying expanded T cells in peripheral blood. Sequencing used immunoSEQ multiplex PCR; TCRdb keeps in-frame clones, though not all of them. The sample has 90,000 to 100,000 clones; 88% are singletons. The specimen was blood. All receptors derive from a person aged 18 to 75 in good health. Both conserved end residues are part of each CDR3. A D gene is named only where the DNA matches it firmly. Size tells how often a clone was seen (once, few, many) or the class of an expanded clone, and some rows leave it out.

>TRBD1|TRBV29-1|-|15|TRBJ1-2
CSVVSGTGISYGYTF
TGCAGCGTTGTTTCCGGGACAGGGATATCCTATGGCTACACCTTC
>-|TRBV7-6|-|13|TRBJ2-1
CASSFTRYNEQFF
TGTGCCAGCAGCTTCACGCGGTACAATGAGCAGTTCTTC
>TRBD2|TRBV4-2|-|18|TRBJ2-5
CASSQGGGSGRASETQYF
TGTGCCAGCAGCCAGGGGGGTGGGAGCGGGAGGGCCTCGGAGACCCAGTACTTC
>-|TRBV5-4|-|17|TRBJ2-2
CASSRPMGQSNTGELFF
TGTGCCAGCAGCCGCCCGATGGGGCAGAGTAACACCGGGGAGCTGTTTTTT
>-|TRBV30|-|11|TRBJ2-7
CAWKKSPGQYF
TGTGCCTGGAAAAAATCTCCGGGGCAGTACTTC
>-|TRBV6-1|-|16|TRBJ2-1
CASSESGGGGYNEQFF
TGTGCCAGCAGTGAAAGTGGGGGGGGCGGTTACAATGAGCAGTTCTTC
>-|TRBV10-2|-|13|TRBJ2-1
CASGAVGGNEQFF
TGCGCCAGCGGCGCGGTGGGGGGCAATGAGCAGTTCTTC
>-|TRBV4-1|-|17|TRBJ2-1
CASSPRDVGAFYNEQFF
TGCGCCAGCAGCCCTCGGGACGTCGGCGCCTTCTACAATGAGCAGTTCTTC
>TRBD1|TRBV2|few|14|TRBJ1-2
CASRAGQGVYGYTF
TGTGCCAGCAGGGCCGGACAGGGGGTATATGGCTACACCTTC
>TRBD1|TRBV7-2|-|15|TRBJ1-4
CASSLGDREEEKLFF
TGTGCCAGCAGCTTAGGGGACAGAGAAGAAGAAAAACTGTTTTTT
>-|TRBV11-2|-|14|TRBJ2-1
CASSLDGGRYEQFF
TGTGCCAGCAGCTTAGATGGCGGGCGATATGAGCAGTTCTTC
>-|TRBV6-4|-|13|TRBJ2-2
CASSVGDTGELFF
TGTGCCAGCAGTGTGGGAGACACCGGGGAGCTGTTTTTT
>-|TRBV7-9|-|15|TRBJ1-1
CASSPPGVSGTEAFF
TGTGCCAGCAGCCCCCCCGGAGTGAGCGGGACTGAAGCTTTCTTT
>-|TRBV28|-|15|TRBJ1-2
CASSLQTGFNYGYTF
TGTGCCAGCAGCCTACAGACAGGTTTTAACTATGGCTACACCTTC
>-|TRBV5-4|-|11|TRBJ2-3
CASSFGDTQYF
TGTGCCAGCAGCTTCGGAGATACGCAGTATTTT
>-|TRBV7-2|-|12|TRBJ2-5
CASSPTEETQYF
TGTGCCAGCAGTCCGACAGAAGAGACCCAGTACTTC
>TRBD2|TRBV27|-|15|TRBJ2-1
CASSLSGTSAHEQFF
TGTGCCAGCAGTTTATCCGGGACTAGCGCCCATGAGCAGTTCTTC
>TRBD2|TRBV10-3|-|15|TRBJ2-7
CAISDTTSGSYEQYF
TGTGCCATCAGTGACACGACTAGCGGCTCCTACGAGCAGTACTTC
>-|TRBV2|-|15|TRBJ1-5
CASRKDVRSNQPQHF
TGTGCCAGCAGGAAGGACGTTCGAAGCAATCAGCCCCAGCATTTT
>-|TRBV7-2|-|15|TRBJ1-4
CASSPTGHLNEKLFF
TGTGCCAGCAGCCCGACAGGCCATCTTAATGAAAAACTGTTTTTT
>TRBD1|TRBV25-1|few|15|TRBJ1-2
CASSDQTGDVNGYTF
TGTGCCAGCAGTGATCAGACAGGGGATGTGAATGGCTACACCTTC
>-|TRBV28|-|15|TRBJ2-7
CASRPRLGGTYEQYF
TGTGCCAGCAGGCCGAGATTAGGGGGAACCTACGAGCAGTACTTC
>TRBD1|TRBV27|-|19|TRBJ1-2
CASMPFVILDRERIDGYTF
TGTGCCAGCATGCCATTCGTAATTCTCGACAGGGAACGGATAGATGGCTACACCTTC
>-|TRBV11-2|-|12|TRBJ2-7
CASSSDGYEQYF
TGTGCCAGCAGCTCGGACGGCTACGAGCAGTACTTC
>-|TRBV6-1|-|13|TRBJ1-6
CASQQGEYSPLHF
TGTGCCAGCCAACAGGGAGAATATTCACCCCTCCACTTT
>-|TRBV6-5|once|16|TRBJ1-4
CASSYSMTGATEKLFF
TGTGCCAGCAGTTACTCGATGACCGGGGCCACTGAAAAACTGTTTTTT
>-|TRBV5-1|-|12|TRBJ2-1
CASSLEAGEQFF
TGCGCCAGCAGCTTAGAAGCCGGTGAGCAGTTCTTC
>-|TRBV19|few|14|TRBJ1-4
CASSIGATNEKLFF
TGTGCCAGTAGTATCGGGGCAACTAATGAAAAACTGTTTTTT
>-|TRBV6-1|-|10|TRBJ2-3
CASSEVRGIF
TGTGCCAGCAGTGAGGTGCGGGGCATTTTT
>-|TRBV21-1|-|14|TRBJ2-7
CASSPPREGYEQYF
TGTGCCAGCAGCCCTCCCAGGGAAGGCTACGAGCAGTACTTC
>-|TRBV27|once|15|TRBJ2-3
CASSLYSRRDHKQYF
TGTGCCAGCAGTTTATATTCTAGGAGGGATCATAAGCAGTATTTT
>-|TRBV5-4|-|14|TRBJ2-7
CASSPPGRDYEQYF
TGTGCCAGCAGCCCGCCGGGACGGGACTACGAGCAGTACTTC
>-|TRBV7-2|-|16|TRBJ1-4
CASSSLGGQTNEKLFF
TGTGCCAGCAGCTCGTTGGGGGGGCAAACTAATGAAAAACTGTTTTTT
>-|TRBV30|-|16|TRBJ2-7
CAWSLGLSTGSYEQYF
TGTGCCTGGAGTCTCGGACTCTCCACGGGCTCCTACGAGCAGTACTTC
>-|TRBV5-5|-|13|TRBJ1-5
CASTRGSNQPQHF
TGTGCCAGCACACGTGGGAGCAATCAGCCCCAGCATTTT
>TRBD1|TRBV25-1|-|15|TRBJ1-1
CASSEYTGAGTEAFF
TGTGCCAGCAGTGAATATACAGGGGCCGGAACTGAAGCTTTCTTT
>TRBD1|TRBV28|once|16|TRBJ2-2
CASSLSGQRWAGELFF
TGTGCCAGCAGTTTATCGGGACAGAGATGGGCCGGGGAGCTGTTTTTT
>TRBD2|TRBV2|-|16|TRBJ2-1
CASSAGTSGGDNEQFF
TGTGCCAGCAGTGCCGGGACTAGCGGGGGGGACAATGAGCAGTTCTTC
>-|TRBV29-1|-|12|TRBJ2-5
CSVAWGQETQYF
TGCAGCGTAGCCTGGGGGCAAGAGACCCAGTACTTC
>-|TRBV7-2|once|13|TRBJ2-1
CASRQDGPREQFF
TGTGCCAGCAGACAAGACGGACCCAGGGAGCAGTTCTTC
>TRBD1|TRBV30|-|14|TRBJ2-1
CAWTRDRGLYEQFF
TGTGCCTGGACCCGGGACAGGGGGCTTTATGAGCAGTTCTTC